A selection of T cell receptor beta chains follows, all from one sample in a study of T cell responses to AZD1222 COVID-19 vaccine. The assay was immunoSEQ multiplex PCR, and TCRdb's table has in-frame clones only and misses some. The sample consists of around 120,000 clones, 85% to 90% of them appearing once. The source material was peripheral blood, sampled on day 0 of AZD1222 vaccination. Source of these receptors: an adult in good health. The CDR3 runs from the conserved cysteine through the conserved F or W. Fields, in order: clone size, J gene, V gene, CDR3 protein. The size entry is marked missing in some rows and otherwise reads once, few, many or a size class.

>-|TRBJ2-5|TRBV7-7
CASSLAPGGETQYF
>-|TRBJ1-1|TRBV7-9
CASSPREGRTNTEAFF
>-|TRBJ2-3|TRBV9
CASSVGTDASTDTQYF
>-|TRBJ1-4|TRBV5-1
CASSLVGGGEKLFF
>-|TRBJ1-1|TRBV19
CASSAIGGVNTEAFF
>-|TRBJ2-2|TRBV7-3
CASRRGINTGELFF
>-|TRBJ1-2|TRBV18
CASSPDRDYGYTF
>-|TRBJ2-5|TRBV3-1/TRBV3-2
CASSNGRVQYF
>-|TRBJ1-1|TRBV5-5
CASLLSTGNTEAFF
>once|TRBJ1-1|TRBV29-1
CSGTKSLVDTEAFF
>-|TRBJ2-1|TRBV24-1
CATSVRQLNEQFF
>once|TRBJ2-3|TRBV21-1
CATGTSGGGSTDTQYF
>-|TRBJ2-2|TRBV27
CASTRTGGTGELFF
>-|TRBJ1-5|TRBV6-5
CASSQTGYGNQPQHF
>-|TRBJ2-5|TRBV11-2
CASSYPGGRRPTQYF
>-|TRBJ2-3|TRBV2
CASSETGASTDTQYF
>-|TRBJ1-6|TRBV10-1
CASSESKNSPLHF
>-|TRBJ2-1|TRBV9
CASSVGQGDYNEQFF
>once|TRBJ2-1|TRBV3-1/TRBV3-2
CASSQTLGPLPDEQFF
>-|TRBJ2-1|TRBV11-2
CASSPDSLSYNEQFF
>once|TRBJ1-5|TRBV7-2
CASSYEGAPGNQPQHF
>-|TRBJ2-1|TRBV7-2
CASSFSGGSYNEQFF
>-|TRBJ1-6|TRBV4-1
CASSQVQGSESPLHF
>-|TRBJ2-5|TRBV18
CASSPGSQETQYF
>-|TRBJ1-2|TRBV5-6
CASRSPGQGSYGYTF
>-|TRBJ1-1|TRBV5-1
CASSPGWTEAFF
>-|TRBJ1-1|TRBV10-3
CAMADGTEAFF
>-|TRBJ2-7|TRBV19
CASSDGQDLSYEQYF
>once|TRBJ2-6|TRBV7-9
CASPGGFFNSGANVLTF
>-|TRBJ1-4|TRBV5-1
CASSLTAATNEKLFF
>-|TRBJ2-1|TRBV24-1
CATSDPASAYNEQFF
>-|TRBJ2-7|TRBV6-2/TRBV6-3
CASSYRKGTEQYF
>-|TRBJ1-1|TRBV7-8
CASSLDRGGTEAFF
>-|TRBJ1-1|TRBV3-1/TRBV3-2
CASSQGFRNTEAFF
>once|TRBJ2-1|TRBV5-1
CASSPGLAGTDEQFF
>-|TRBJ2-7|TRBV18
CASSPLQGASYEQYF
>once|TRBJ1-2|TRBV4-1
CASSPEIPADGYTF
>-|TRBJ2-1|TRBV10-3
CATKLGLADNEQFF
>-|TRBJ2-3|TRBV7-3
CASSSGGLDTQYF
>-|TRBJ1-6|TRBV7-2
CASIAGTSNSPLHF
>-|TRBJ2-5|TRBV15
CATSRDSGGRQTQYF
>-|TRBJ2-3|TRBV5-5
CASSLASGMQDTQYF
>-|TRBJ2-1|TRBV7-2
CASGGLWSNEQFF
>-|TRBJ2-4|TRBV7-9
CASGDVAKNIQYF
>-|TRBJ2-5|TRBV7-9
CASSLGRDYLETQYF
>-|TRBJ1-4|TRBV4-3
CASSQVRGGRRNEKLFF
>-|TRBJ2-3|TRBV19
CASSTMADTQYF
>-|TRBJ1-2|TRBV29-1
CSVEHLNYGYTF
>-|TRBJ1-4|TRBV7-9
CASSLWQSGSEKLFF
>-|TRBJ1-1|TRBV9
CASSVTGQPEAFF
>-|TRBJ1-6|TRBV10-3
CAISDQANSPLHF
>few|TRBJ1-6|TRBV7-2
CASSLEAAGSYNSPLHF